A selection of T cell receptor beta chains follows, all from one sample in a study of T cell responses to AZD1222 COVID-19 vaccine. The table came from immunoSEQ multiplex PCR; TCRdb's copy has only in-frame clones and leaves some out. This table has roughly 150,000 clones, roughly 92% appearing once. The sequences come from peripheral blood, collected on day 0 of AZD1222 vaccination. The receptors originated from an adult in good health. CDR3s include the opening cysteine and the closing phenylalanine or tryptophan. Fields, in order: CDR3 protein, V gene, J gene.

CDR3: CASSLKRDSQWYNEQFF
V: TRBV11-2
J: TRBJ2-1

CDR3: CASSLRGVVGEQYF
V: TRBV28
J: TRBJ2-7

CDR3: CASSQVFDSNSPLHF
V: TRBV4-2
J: TRBJ1-6

CDR3: CASSLTPPQETQYF
V: TRBV5-1
J: TRBJ2-5

CDR3: CASRGDWEGMGGYTF
V: TRBV25-1
J: TRBJ1-2

CDR3: CASSLLPGTGELFF
V: TRBV6-4
J: TRBJ2-2

CDR3: CASSYDRAGANVLTF
V: TRBV6-2/TRBV6-3
J: TRBJ2-6

CDR3: CASSLQGRGNTIYF
V: TRBV4-1
J: TRBJ1-3

CDR3: CASSPRREEQYF
V: TRBV12-3/TRBV12-4
J: TRBJ2-7

CDR3: CASSLTDTGELFF
V: TRBV7-8
J: TRBJ2-2

CDR3: CASSYSGYYEQYF
V: TRBV6-5
J: TRBJ2-7

CDR3: CASSQYRENTEAFF
V: TRBV3-1/TRBV3-2
J: TRBJ1-1

CDR3: CASSQGSGLGTTETQYF
V: TRBV3-1/TRBV3-2
J: TRBJ2-5

CDR3: CASSLGLSSSYNEQFF
V: TRBV5-1
J: TRBJ2-1

CDR3: CASSERNGYTF
V: TRBV18
J: TRBJ1-2

CDR3: CASSQVDSYYGYTF
V: TRBV4-1
J: TRBJ1-2

CDR3: CASRSTTGPIARGYTF
V: TRBV9
J: TRBJ1-2

CDR3: CASSLGFPGGELFF
V: TRBV27
J: TRBJ2-2

CDR3: CASSLTGVGETQYF
V: TRBV6-2/TRBV6-3
J: TRBJ2-5

CDR3: CASSPLRTGHTEAFF
V: TRBV27
J: TRBJ1-1

CDR3: CASSLDRQGTDTQYF
V: TRBV5-1
J: TRBJ2-3

CDR3: CATSDRTSGTLGNEQFF
V: TRBV24-1
J: TRBJ2-1

CDR3: CASSAQQGTNSPLHF
V: TRBV5-1
J: TRBJ1-6

CDR3: CASSPSPQGGGSPLHF
V: TRBV7-2
J: TRBJ1-6

CDR3: CASSQGEAQYF
V: TRBV14
J: TRBJ2-5

CDR3: CASSYGTGAPLHF
V: TRBV6-5
J: TRBJ1-6

CDR3: CASSPTYLTGRAGYTF
V: TRBV5-1
J: TRBJ1-2

CDR3: CSVERGAENTIYF
V: TRBV29-1
J: TRBJ1-3

CDR3: CASRRQGVWTEAFF
V: TRBV6-5
J: TRBJ1-1

CDR3: CASSLGTWGTDTQYF
V: TRBV5-1
J: TRBJ2-3

CDR3: CASSPGLAGYNEQFF
V: TRBV19
J: TRBJ2-1

CDR3: CASSKPPGSGELFF
V: TRBV4-2
J: TRBJ2-2

CDR3: CASSNRVPLGTGGSGTQYF
V: TRBV21-1
J: TRBJ2-5

CDR3: CASSLATGGLHEQYF
V: TRBV5-4
J: TRBJ2-7

CDR3: CASSVVPGIGYTF
V: TRBV9
J: TRBJ1-2

CDR3: CASSFIQGGSTGELFF
V: TRBV19
J: TRBJ2-2

CDR3: CASSLRAGGPYEQYF
V: TRBV7-3
J: TRBJ2-7

CDR3: CAIRFTGTGGGYTF
V: TRBV10-3
J: TRBJ1-2

CDR3: CASSGTGGGSEQYF
V: TRBV7-9
J: TRBJ2-7

CDR3: CAWRGPGGANTEAFF
V: TRBV30
J: TRBJ1-1

CDR3: CASSQDKTGSYGYTF
V: TRBV4-3
J: TRBJ1-2

CDR3: CASSLGPFDSSYNSPLHF
V: TRBV5-6
J: TRBJ1-6

CDR3: CASRERWESYEQYF
V: TRBV6-5
J: TRBJ2-7

CDR3: CASSQVMTSGRADTQYF
V: TRBV3-1/TRBV3-2
J: TRBJ2-3

CDR3: CASSQGGGSSPLHF
V: TRBV9
J: TRBJ1-6

CDR3: CASTSTRGSGEKLFF
V: TRBV4-1
J: TRBJ1-4

CDR3: CASGGTLRGSEAFF
V: TRBV12-5
J: TRBJ1-1

CDR3: CASSQYSGGFYEQYF
V: TRBV4-2
J: TRBJ2-7

CDR3: CASSQDVPGYSTGELFF
V: TRBV4-1
J: TRBJ2-2

CDR3: CASSQDALPGAEQYF
V: TRBV4-3
J: TRBJ2-7

CDR3: CASRGQGAGDTEAFF
V: TRBV6-5
J: TRBJ1-1

CDR3: CASSSSFLAGGNTGELFF
V: TRBV7-8
J: TRBJ2-2

CDR3: CASSLAGGTNQPQHF
V: TRBV7-2
J: TRBJ1-5